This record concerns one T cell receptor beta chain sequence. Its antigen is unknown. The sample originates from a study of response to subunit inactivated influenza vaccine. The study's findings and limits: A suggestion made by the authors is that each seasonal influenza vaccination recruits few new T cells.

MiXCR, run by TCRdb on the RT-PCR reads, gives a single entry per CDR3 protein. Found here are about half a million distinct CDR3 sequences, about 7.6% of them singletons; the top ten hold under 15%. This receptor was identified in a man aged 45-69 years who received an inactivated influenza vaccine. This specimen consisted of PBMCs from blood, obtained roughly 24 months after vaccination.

CDR3 region: CASSLAGPFQETQYF. In DNA, the CDR3 is TGTGCCAGCAGCTTAGCGGGGCCCTTCCAAGAGACCCAGTACTTC. This rearrangement joins TRBV11-2 to TRBJ2-5; D could derive from TRBD1 or TRBD2 (5 bases each). This CDR3 comprises 15 residues. V lost 1 base and J lost 1, with 10 bases in between. Looked up from germline, CDR1 is SGHAT and CDR2 is FQNNGV.